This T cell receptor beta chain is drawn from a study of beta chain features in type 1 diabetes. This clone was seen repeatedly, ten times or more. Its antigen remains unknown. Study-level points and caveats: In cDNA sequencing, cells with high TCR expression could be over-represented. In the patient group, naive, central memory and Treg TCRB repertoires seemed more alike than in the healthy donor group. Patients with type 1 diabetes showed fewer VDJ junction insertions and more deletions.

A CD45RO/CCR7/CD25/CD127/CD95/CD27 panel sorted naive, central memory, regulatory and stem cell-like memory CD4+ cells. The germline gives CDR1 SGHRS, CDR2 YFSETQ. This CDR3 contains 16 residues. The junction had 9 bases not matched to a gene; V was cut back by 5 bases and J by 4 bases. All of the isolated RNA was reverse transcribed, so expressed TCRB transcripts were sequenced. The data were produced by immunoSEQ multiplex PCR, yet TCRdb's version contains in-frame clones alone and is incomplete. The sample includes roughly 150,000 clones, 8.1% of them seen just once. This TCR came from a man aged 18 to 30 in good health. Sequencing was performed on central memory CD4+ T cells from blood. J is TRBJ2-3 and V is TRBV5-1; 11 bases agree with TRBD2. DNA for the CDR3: TGCGCCAGCAGATTAGGGACTAGCGGAGCATCAGATACGCAGTATTTT. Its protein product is CASRLGTSGASDTQYF.